Presented here are 19 T cell receptor beta chains from one specimen sequenced in a study of blood T cells in healthy people across ages. For the second PCR, which ran for about 6 to 11 cycles, a sample-barcoded 5' primer and a J-beta primer mix were used. TCRdb fed the 5' RACE reads into MiXCR, producing one record per CDR3 protein. The sample has about 800,000 distinct CDR3 sequences; about 25% are singletons. A further study also used this sample, focusing on T cells of mothers and their children.

The sequencing input was blood. The receptor source for this set is a boy aged 5-17 years in good health.

This chain joins TRBV11-1 and TRBJ2-1; 7 bases are shared with TRBD2. The CDR3 has 17 residues. In germline, CDR1 is SGHAT, CDR2 FQDESV (reference sequence). V shed 2 bases and J 3 bases; nucleotides not matched to a gene: 10. CDR3 DNA sequence: TGTGCCAGCAGCTTACGCCCCCTGCCTAGCGGCTACAATGAGCAGTTCTTC. Translating gives CASSLRPLPSGYNEQFF.

The chain is built from TRBV7-9 and TRBJ1-5; D gene unclear. The V gene lost 1 base and the J gene lost 5 bases, with 9 bases spanning the gap. CDR1 is SEHNR, CDR2 FQNEAQ, per germline (reference sequence). The CDR3 contains 14 residues. The CDR3 DNA is TGTGCCAGCAGCTTAGGACCGGGCGATCAGCCCCAGCATTTT. Its translation: CASSLGPGDQPQHF.

This clonotype was observed a handful of times. Germline and junction disagree at one end, which may indicate a read error. The genes are TRBV6-6 and TRBJ2-5; the match to TRBD1 covers 7 bases. CDR3 length: 16 residues. From germline, CDR1 is MNHNY and CDR2 SVGAGI (reference sequence). DNA for the CDR3: TGTGCCAGCAGTTACCCACGCCGGGACAGCCAAGAGACCCGGTACTTC. As protein: CASSYPRRDSQETRYF.

There are a few counts of this clonotype. This chain connects TRBV20-1 to TRBJ2-3; 10 bases match TRBD2. V shed 3 bases, J shed 5 bases, and the junction held 5 bases outside the gene matches. The V gene's germline CDR1 is DFQATT and CDR2 SNEGSKA (reference sequence). This CDR3 has 14 amino acids. In DNA, the CDR3 is TGCAGTGCTAGGCTAGCGGGAGTGGTAGATACGCAGTATTTT. Its protein product is CSARLAGVVDTQYF.

The chain combines TRBV5-5 with TRBJ2-3; the D is unclear. Germline V gene data show CDR1 as SGHKS and CDR2 as YYEKEE (reference sequence). The germline V and J ends were trimmed by 1 base and 2 bases, with 8 bases remaining between them. The CDR3 is 14 amino acids. The CDR3 sequence: CASSLFQVTDTQYF. In DNA form, the CDR3 reads TGTGCCAGCAGCTTGTTCCAGGTCACAGATACGCAGTATTTT.

This clonotype was counted only a few times. The rearrangement joins TRBV7-6 to TRBJ2-3, with TRBD2 identical over 8 bases. This CDR3 contains 16 residues. V shed 1 base and J 6 bases; nucleotides not matched to a gene: 9. Germline V gives CDR1 SGHVS, CDR2 FNYEAQ. Here the CDR3 reads CASSLVERGGLDTQYF. The CDR3 nucleotides read TGTGCCAGCAGCTTAGTGGAACGGGGGGGCTTGGATACGCAGTATTTT.

The V and J genes are TRBV13 and TRBJ2-5; possibly TRBD2 for D (5 bases). Trimming cost V 5 bases and J 5 bases, with 18 bases left between them. The CDR3 runs to 15 residues. Germline loops: CDR1 PRHDT, CDR2 FYEKMQ (reference sequence). The CDR3 DNA reads as TGTGCCAGCAGCAAGTCCGGGCAGTCGGGGGAGACCCAGTACTTC. This codes for CASSKSGQSGETQYF.

The J gene is TRBJ2-6, the V gene TRBV7-8; 9 positions match TRBD1. The CDR3 loop spans 20 amino acids. The ends lost 4 bases at V and 0 bases at J; junction bases unmatched: 13. Germline CDR1 SGHVS, CDR2 FQNEAQ. CDR3 DNA: TGTGCCAGCAGCTGGGTACCGGGACAGGGAAGCCCCTCTGGGGCCAACGTCCTGACTTTC. This sequence encodes CASSWVPGQGSPSGANVLTF.

This rearrangement joins TRBV3-1 to TRBJ2-5; the D is unclear. The CDR3 has 17 amino acids. Germline CDR1 reads LGHDT; CDR2 reads YNNKEL (reference sequence). V shed 1 base and J shed 2 bases, with 17 bases lying between them. The CDR3 loop reads CASSQGPGFEEQETQYF. The CDR3 coding sequence is TGTGCCAGCAGCCAAGGCCCCGGATTCGAGGAGCAAGAGACCCAGTACTTC.

The J gene is TRBJ1-3, the V gene TRBV18; no firm D call. V lost 3 bases and J lost 0, with 12 bases in between. This CDR3 is 16 amino acids long. Germline CDR1 is KGHSH and CDR2 is LQKENI. The chain's CDR3 is CASSPGKESSGNTIYF. CDR3 bases: TGTGCCAGCTCACCGGGCAAAGAAAGCTCTGGAAACACCATATATTTT.

The chain recombines TRBV6-5 with TRBJ1-2; no reliable D call. The CDR3 sequence is 15 residues long. V was cut by 3 bases and J by 4 bases, with 15 bases left in between. The germline CDR1 and CDR2 sequences are MNHEY and SVGAGI. CDR3 DNA sequence: TGTGCCAGCAGTTATAGTACAGAGGCTACCTATGGCTACACCTTC. Translating it yields CASSYSTEATYGYTF.

The V call is TRBV27, the J call TRBJ2-1; 8 bases fit TRBD2. The better agreement between TRBJ2-7 and the DNA end casts doubt on the J call. The CDR3 has 15 residues. Germline lookup yields CDR1 MNHEY and CDR2 SMNVEV (reference sequence). The CDR3 bases are TGTGCCAGCAGTCTGAGCGGGGGATACTCCTACGAGCAGTACTTC. It specifies CASSLSGGYSYEQYF.

A word on this clonotype: The junction and the germline gene differ at one end; a read error may be behind it. V is TRBV20-1 and J is TRBJ2-5; 11 nucleotides match TRBD2. Gene TRBJ2-7 matches the end of the DNA better, so the J call may be wrong. CDR3 length: 20 residues. Germline CDR1 is DFQATT and CDR2 is SNEGSKA (reference sequence). The CDR3 loop is CSASGGAGPTSGVSSYEQYF. The CDR3 DNA is TGTAGTGCTAGTGGGGGCGCAGGGCCGACTAGCGGGGTGAGCTCCTACGAGCAGTACTTC.

In DNA form, the CDR3 reads TGTGCCAGCAGCCCACAGACAGGGATCAATGAAAAACTGTTTTTT. Translated: CASSPQTGINEKLFF. The chain employs TRBV7-2 and TRBJ1-4, with 7 bases fitting TRBD1. This CDR3 contains 15 residues. The V gene's germline CDR1 is SGHTA and CDR2 FQGNSA. J was trimmed by 5 bases and V by 5 bases; bases with no gene match: 8.

This clonotype has a handful of counts. The chain carries TRBV29-1 and TRBJ1-2; D might be TRBD1 (5 bases). The CDR3 has 10 amino acids. The V end lost 3 bases, the J end lost 8 bases, and 7 bases lay between the germline ends. CDR1 SQVTM and CDR2 ANQGSEA come from the germline V gene. The CDR3 here is CSVDGGGYTF. The CDR3 DNA reads TGCAGCGTTGACGGGGGGGGCTACACCTTC.

The rearrangement joins TRBV28 to TRBJ1-1; 7 nucleotides agree with TRBD1. The CDR3 totals 14 residues. Trimming at V came to 6 bases and at J to 3 bases, leaving 7 bases not matched to a gene. The V gene's germline CDR1 is MDHEN and CDR2 SYDVKM. For the CDR3, the DNA is TGTGCCAGCAGCCAGACAGGGCTGGACACTGAAGCTTTCTTT. Its protein product is CASSQTGLDTEAFF.

In its sample, this clonotype was seen many times. The V gene is TRBV4-1, the J gene TRBJ2-1, with a possible D match to TRBD1 (6 bases). V was cut by 0 bases and J by 7 bases, with 16 bases left in between. In germline, CDR1 is MGHRA, CDR2 YSYEKL. This CDR3 is 16 amino acids long. The CDR3 DNA sequence: TGCGCCAGCAGCCAAGACAGGGGTCTAGGGAGTAATGAGCAGTTCTTC. Translation gives CASSQDRGLGSNEQFF.

A few counts support this clonotype. The chain employs TRBV7-2 and TRBJ2-1; tentative D call: TRBD2 (6 bases). Germline loops: CDR1 SGHTA, CDR2 FQGNSA. This CDR3 is built from 14 residues. Trimming cost V 1 base and J 9 bases, with 13 bases left between them. This chain's CDR3 is CASSLERVGGEQFF. The DNA of the CDR3 is TGTGCCAGCAGCTTAGAGCGTGTGGGGGGTGAGCAGTTCTTC.

J is TRBJ2-2 and V is TRBV7-6; unclear D gene. Germline V CDR1 and CDR2: SGHVS, FNYEAQ. V was trimmed by 1 base and J by 7 bases, leaving 7 bases between them. The CDR3 has 13 amino acids. This CDR3 reads CASSLVVVGELFF. Written as DNA, the CDR3 is TGTGCCAGCAGCTTAGTAGTAGTCGGGGAGCTGTTTTTT.